The next 20 T cell receptor beta chains were all read from a single sample in a study of CD8 T cells in Susac syndrome. The authors reverse transcribed roughly 0.5 to 1 ug RNA with random hexamers. TCRdb used MiXCR to reprocess the immunoSEQ multiplex PCR reads, holding one entry per CDR3 protein. The sample shows roughly 80,000 distinct CDR3 sequences, around 94% of them seen only once. Sequencing was carried out using CD8+ T cells from PBMCs. All receptors come from a human donor in good health.

The genes are TRBV12-3 or TRBV12-4 and TRBJ1-2, with D perhaps matching TRBD1 (5 bases). The CDR3 is made up of 12 amino acids. V was clipped by 6 bases and J by 4 bases, with 9 bases between them. CDR3 nucleotides: TGTGCCAGCAGGCCAGGGACCTATGGCTACACCTTC. Amino acids: CASRPGTYGYTF.

The chain carries TRBV15 and TRBJ1-3, with D possibly matching TRBD1 (6 bases). This CDR3 spans 16 amino acids. Germline CDR1 and CDR2: LNHNV and YYDKDF (reference sequence). Trimming took 0 bases from V and 0 from J, leaving 9 bases between them. The CDR3 DNA follows: TGTGCCACCAGCAGAGATCGAGGGGGCTCTGGAAACACCATATATTTT. Translated: CATSRDRGGSGNTIYF. The full variable domain, completed using reference TRBV15 and TRBJ1-3, is DAMVIQNPRYQVTQFGKPVTLSCSQTLNHNVMYWYQQKSSQAPKLLFHYYDKDFNNEADTPDNFQSRRPNTSFCFLDIRSPGLGDTAMYLCATSRDRGGSGNTIYFGEGSWLTVV.

This clonotype was detected only once. The V and J genes are TRBV6-5 and TRBJ2-5, with D tentatively TRBD1 or TRBD2 (5 bases each). Germline lookup yields CDR1 MNHEY and CDR2 SVGAGI. V gave up 4 bases and J gave up 4 bases, with 13 bases separating them. The CDR3 extends over 14 amino acids. The CDR3 sequence is CASSSGSPGETQYF. DNA for the CDR3: TGTGCCAGCAGTTCAGGGAGTCCCGGAGAGACCCAGTACTTC.

This clonotype was seen just once. The chain is built from TRBV4-1 and TRBJ2-1; D is unresolved. The CDR3 length is 11 residues. V lost 4 bases and J lost 7, with 5 bases in between. CDR1 MGHRA and CDR2 YSYEKL come from the germline V gene. CDR3 nucleotides: TGCGCCAGCAGCCGGATGAATGAGCAGTTCTTC. Translation: CASSRMNEQFF.

This CDR3 is CASSLRQGPNGYTF. The DNA of the CDR3 is TGTGCCAGCAGTCTCCGACAGGGGCCTAATGGCTACACCTTC. The rearrangement uses TRBV27 and TRBJ1-2; TRBD1 matches at 8 bases. The CDR3 contains 14 residues. The germline gives CDR1 MNHEY, CDR2 SMNVEV (reference sequence). V lost 5 bases, J lost 6 bases, and 8 bases stayed unmatched.

This clonotype was observed a few times. The gene calls are TRBV19 and TRBJ2-1, with TRBD2 as a possible D gene (6 bases). CDR3 length equals 14 residues. V lost 4 bases and J lost 4, with 11 bases in between. CDR1 and CDR2 (germline): LNHDA, SQIVND (reference sequence). The CDR3: CASSTGGDYNEQFF. The CDR3 DNA reads TGTGCCAGTAGTACTGGCGGGGATTACAATGAGCAGTTCTTC.

J is TRBJ2-2 and V is TRBV9; 7 bases are a match to TRBD2. In germline, CDR1 is SGDLS, CDR2 YYNGEE. Losses at the gene ends were 0 bases for V and 5 bases for J; bases not matched to a gene: 4. CDR3 length: 15 amino acids. For the CDR3, the DNA is TGTGCCAGCAGCGTAGATATTAGCGGGACCGGGGAGCTGTTTTTT. Encoded protein: CASSVDISGTGELFF.

This rearrangement joins TRBV4-1 to TRBJ2-1; 8 bases are shared with TRBD2. CDR1 is MGHRA and CDR2 is YSYEKL in the germline V gene. This CDR3 is 14 amino acids long. Trimming took 2 bases from V and 8 from J; bases not matched to a gene: 5. The CDR3 sequence: CASSQPGGGHEQFF. The CDR3 bases are TGCGCCAGCAGCCAACCCGGGGGGGGCCATGAGCAGTTCTTC.

The CDR3 is CASSVEGAGTEQYF. The CDR3 DNA reads TGTGCCAGCAGCGTAGAGGGGGCGGGGACCGAGCAGTACTTC. The rearrangement joins TRBV9 to TRBJ2-7; TRBD1 might be the D (7 bases). The ends were cut back, 0 bases at V and 6 bases at J, with 13 bases in the middle. The V gene's germline CDR1 is SGDLS and CDR2 YYNGEE. The CDR3 runs 14 residues.

This chain links TRBV20-1 with TRBJ1-6; 8 positions match TRBD1. Germline CDR1 and CDR2: DFQATT and SNEGSKA (reference sequence). J lost 9 bases, V lost 0 bases, and 7 bases had no gene match. This CDR3 has 15 amino acids. The DNA for the CDR3 is TGCAGTGCTAGAGATCGGGAGCAGGGGGCTTCACCCCTCCACTTT. The encoded protein is CSARDREQGASPLHF.

The rearrangement links TRBV4-1 to TRBJ2-5, with D perhaps matching TRBD2 (5 bases). CDR1 MGHRA and CDR2 YSYEKL come from the germline V gene. CDR3 length: 15 amino acids. Trimming shortened V by 0 bases and J by 1 base, and 9 bases separated the two germline ends. CDR3 DNA sequence: TGCGCCAGCAGCCAAGACTATCGGGGCCAAGAGACCCAGTACTTC. This codes for CASSQDYRGQETQYF.

The V gene is TRBV28, the J gene TRBJ2-2; D possibly uses TRBD1 or TRBD2 (5 bases each). Trimming pared 6 bases from V and 2 bases from J, leaving 10 bases between. The CDR3 is 14 residues long. Germline V gene data show CDR1 as MDHEN and CDR2 as SYDVKM. The CDR3 protein is CASSRDPNTGELFF. The CDR3 region has the DNA TGTGCCAGCAGCCGGGACCCCAACACCGGGGAGCTGTTTTTT.

For the CDR3, the DNA is TGTGCCAGCAAAGGGGATGAGCAGTTCTTC. It codes for CASKGDEQFF. The chain uses TRBV9 and TRBJ2-1, with D perhaps TRBD1 (5 bases). V was cut by 6 bases and J by 8 bases, with 6 bases left in between. Germline V gene lookup returns CDR1 SGDLS and CDR2 YYNGEE. The CDR3 length is 10 residues.

CDR3 protein: CASSQDGGTDTQYF. CDR3 nucleotide sequence: TGCGCCAGCAGCCAAGATGGGGGGACAGATACGCAGTATTTT. The chain recombines TRBV4-1 with TRBJ2-3; D perhaps matches TRBD2 (6 bases). This CDR3 is built from 14 residues. Germline CDR1 is MGHRA and CDR2 is YSYEKL. V was cut by 0 bases and J by 3 bases, with 7 bases left in between.

The rearrangement links TRBV27 to TRBJ2-1, with D tentatively TRBD1 or TRBD2 (5 bases each). The CDR3 runs 16 residues. V dropped 2 bases and J dropped 5 bases, with 16 bases sitting between them. The germline gives CDR1 MNHEY, CDR2 SMNVEV (reference sequence). DNA of the CDR3: TGTGCCAGCAGTTTAAGAGCGGCAGGGATCGACAATGAGCAGTTCTTC. It encodes CASSLRAAGIDNEQFF.

The V and J genes are TRBV15 and TRBJ1-1; 8 bases agree with TRBD1. Germline values: CDR1 LNHNV, CDR2 YYDKDF (reference sequence). This CDR3 contains 15 residues. J gave up 0 bases and V 3 bases, and 3 bases lay outside the gene matches. CDR3 DNA: TGTGCCACCAGCAGGCGGACAGGGTTGAACACTGAAGCTTTCTTT. Translated: CATSRRTGLNTEAFF. Full variable domain (rest looked up from reference TRBV15 and TRBJ1-1): DAMVIQNPRYQVTQFGKPVTLSCSQTLNHNVMYWYQQKSSQAPKLLFHYYDKDFNNEADTPDNFQSRRPNTSFCFLDIRSPGLGDTAMYLCATSRRTGLNTEAFFGQGTRLTVV.

The J gene is TRBJ2-1, the V gene TRBV27, with no clear D. CDR1 is MNHEY, CDR2 SMNVEV, per germline (reference sequence). The length of the CDR3 is 14 residues. With 2 bases removed from V and 0 bases from J, the gap between germline ends came to 5 bases. The CDR3 DNA follows: TGTGCCAGCAGTTTAGTGGACTCCTACAATGAGCAGTTCTTC. Its translation is CASSLVDSYNEQFF.

The chain links TRBV3-1 to TRBJ2-7; tentatively, D is TRBD2 (6 bases). Germline assignment: CDR1 LGHDT and CDR2 YNNKEL (reference sequence). This CDR3 region has 15 residues. V was trimmed by 0 bases and J by 3 bases, leaving 12 bases between them. DNA for the CDR3: TGTGCCAGCAGCCAAGAGGGGGGTGCGGTCTACGAGCAGTACTTC. Its translation: CASSQEGGAVYEQYF.

The V call is TRBV13, the J call TRBJ1-4; D not certain. Trimming removed 4 bases at V and 0 bases at J, with 6 bases between. The V gene's germline CDR1 is PRHDT and CDR2 FYEKMQ (reference sequence). The CDR3 consists of 14 residues. CDR3 sequence reads: CASSYITTNEKLFF. The CDR3 DNA reads as TGTGCCAGCAGCTACATAACAACTAATGAAAAACTGTTTTTT.

This sequence joins TRBV29-1 and TRBJ2-3, with D possibly TRBD1 on 5 matching bases. The CDR3 extends over 16 amino acids. Trimming pared 1 base from V and 2 bases from J, leaving 16 bases between. Germline V CDR1 and CDR2: SQVTM, ANQGSEA. The chain's CDR3 is CSVEGGRRTDTDTQYF. CDR3 nucleotide sequence: TGCAGCGTTGAAGGGGGCAGGCGGACGGACACAGATACGCAGTATTTT.